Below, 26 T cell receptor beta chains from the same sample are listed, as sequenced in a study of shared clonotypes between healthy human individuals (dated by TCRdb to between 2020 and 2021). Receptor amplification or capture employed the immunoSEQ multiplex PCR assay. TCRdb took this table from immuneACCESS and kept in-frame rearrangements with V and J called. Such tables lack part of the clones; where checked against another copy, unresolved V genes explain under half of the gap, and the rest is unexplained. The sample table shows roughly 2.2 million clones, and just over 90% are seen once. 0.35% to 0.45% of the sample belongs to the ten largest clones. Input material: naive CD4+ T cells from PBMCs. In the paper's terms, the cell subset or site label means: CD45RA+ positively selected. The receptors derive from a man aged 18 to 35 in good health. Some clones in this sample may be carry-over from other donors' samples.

DNA of the CDR3: TGTGCCACCAGCACCTGGACAGCGAATGAAAAACTGTTTTTT. This sequence encodes CATSTWTANEKLFF. The V and J genes are TRBV15 and TRBJ1-4; D perhaps matches TRBD1 (6 bases). The CDR3 runs 14 residues. The V gene lost 4 bases and the J gene lost 5 bases, with 11 bases spanning the gap. CDR1 LNHNV and CDR2 YYDKDF come from the germline V gene (reference sequence).

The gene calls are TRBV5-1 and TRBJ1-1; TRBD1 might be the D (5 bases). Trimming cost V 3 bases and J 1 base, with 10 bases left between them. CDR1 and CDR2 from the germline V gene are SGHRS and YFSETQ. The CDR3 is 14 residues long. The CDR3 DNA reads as TGCGCCAGCAGCTGGGGACGGTGGAACACTGAAGCTTTCTTT. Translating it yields CASSWGRWNTEAFF.

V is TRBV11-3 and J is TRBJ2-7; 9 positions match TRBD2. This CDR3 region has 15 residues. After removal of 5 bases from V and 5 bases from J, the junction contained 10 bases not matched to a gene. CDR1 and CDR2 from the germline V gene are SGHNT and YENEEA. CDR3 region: CASSRGASGTNEQYF. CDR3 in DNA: TGTGCCAGCAGCCGAGGAGCTAGCGGGACCAACGAGCAGTACTTC.

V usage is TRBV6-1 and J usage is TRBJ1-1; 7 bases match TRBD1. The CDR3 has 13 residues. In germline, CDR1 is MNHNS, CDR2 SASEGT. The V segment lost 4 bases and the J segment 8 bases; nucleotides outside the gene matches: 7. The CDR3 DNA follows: TGTGCCAGCAGTGTTACAGGGGTGGCGGAAGCTTTCTTT. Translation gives CASSVTGVAEAFF.

CDR3: CASSPPYPPYNEQFF. CDR3 nucleotides: TGTGCCAGTAGCCCCCCTTATCCGCCCTACAATGAGCAGTTCTTC. This chain uses TRBV19 with TRBJ2-1; D gene unclear. The CDR3 loop spans 15 amino acids. V was clipped by 6 bases and J by 2 bases, with 14 bases between them. Germline CDR1 and CDR2: LNHDA and SQIVND (reference sequence).

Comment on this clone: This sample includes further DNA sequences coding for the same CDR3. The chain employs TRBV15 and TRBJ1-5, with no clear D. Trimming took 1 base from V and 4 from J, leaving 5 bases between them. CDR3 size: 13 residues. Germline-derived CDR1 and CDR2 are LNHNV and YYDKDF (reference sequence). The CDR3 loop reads CATSRVGNQPQHF. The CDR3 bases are TGTGCCACCAGCAGAGTAGGGAATCAGCCCCAGCATTTT.

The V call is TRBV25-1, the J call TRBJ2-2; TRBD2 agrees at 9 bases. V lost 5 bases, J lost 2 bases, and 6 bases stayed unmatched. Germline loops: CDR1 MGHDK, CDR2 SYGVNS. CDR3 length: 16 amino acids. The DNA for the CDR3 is TGTGCCAGCAGTACCCGACTAGCGGAAAACACCGGGGAGCTGTTTTTT. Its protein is CASSTRLAENTGELFF.

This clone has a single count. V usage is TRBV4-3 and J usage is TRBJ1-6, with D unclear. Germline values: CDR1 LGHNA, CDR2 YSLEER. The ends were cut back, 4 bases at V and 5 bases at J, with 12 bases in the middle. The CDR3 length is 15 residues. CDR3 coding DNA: TGCGCCAGCAGCCCCTGGCCACGGGATAATTCACCCCTCCACTTT. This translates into CASSPWPRDNSPLHF.

CDR3 DNA: TGTGCCAGCAGCTTGGTGTATTCCTACGAGCAGTACTTC. This translates into CASSLVYSYEQYF. The chain joins TRBV5-6 to TRBJ2-7; no reliable D call. In germline, CDR1 is SGHDT, CDR2 YYEEEE. The CDR3 runs 13 residues. Trimming left V 0 bases short and J 1 base short, with 5 bases between.

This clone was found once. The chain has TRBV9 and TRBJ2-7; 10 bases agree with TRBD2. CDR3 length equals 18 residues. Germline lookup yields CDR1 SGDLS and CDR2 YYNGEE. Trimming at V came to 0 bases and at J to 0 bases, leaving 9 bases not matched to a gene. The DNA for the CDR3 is TGTGCCAGCAGCGTAGATCTAGGGGCTAGCGGGAGCTCCTACGAGCAGTACTTC. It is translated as CASSVDLGASGSSYEQYF.

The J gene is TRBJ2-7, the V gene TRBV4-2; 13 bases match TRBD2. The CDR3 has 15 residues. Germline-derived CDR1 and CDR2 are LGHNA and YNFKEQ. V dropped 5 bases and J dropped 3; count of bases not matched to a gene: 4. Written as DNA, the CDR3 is TGTGCCAGCAGCGAGGGACTAGCGGGGTTCTACGAGCAGTACTTC. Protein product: CASSEGLAGFYEQYF.

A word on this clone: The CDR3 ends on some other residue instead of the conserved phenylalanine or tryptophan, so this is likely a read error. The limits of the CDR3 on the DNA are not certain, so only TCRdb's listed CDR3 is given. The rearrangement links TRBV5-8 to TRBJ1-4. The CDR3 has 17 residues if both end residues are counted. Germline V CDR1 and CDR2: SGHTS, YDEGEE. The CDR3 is CASSLILAKTLKPGLVL.

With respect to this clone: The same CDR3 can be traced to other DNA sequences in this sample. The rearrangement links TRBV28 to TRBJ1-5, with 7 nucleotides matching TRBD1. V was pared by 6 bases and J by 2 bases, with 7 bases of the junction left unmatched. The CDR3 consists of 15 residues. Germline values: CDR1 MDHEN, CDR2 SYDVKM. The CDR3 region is CASSPPGTGNQPQHF. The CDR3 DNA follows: TGTGCCAGCAGCCCACCCGGGACAGGCAATCAGCCCCAGCATTTT. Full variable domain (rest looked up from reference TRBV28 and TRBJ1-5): DVKVTQSSRYLVKRTGEKVFLECVQDMDHENMFWYRQDPGLGLRLIYFSYDVKMKEKGDIPEGYSVSREKKERFSLILESASTNQTSMYLCASSPPGTGNQPQHFGDGTRLSIL.

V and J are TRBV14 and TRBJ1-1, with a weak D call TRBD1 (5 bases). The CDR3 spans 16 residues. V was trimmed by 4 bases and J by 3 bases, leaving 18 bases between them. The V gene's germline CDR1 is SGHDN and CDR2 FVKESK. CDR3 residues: CASSLTGRGIHTEAFF. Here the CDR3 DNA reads TGTGCCAGCAGCCTTACTGGACGGGGGATTCACACTGAAGCTTTCTTT. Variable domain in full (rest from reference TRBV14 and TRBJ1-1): EAGVTQFPSHSVIEKGQTVTLRCDPISGHDNLYWYRRVMGKEIKFLLHFVKESKQDESGMPNNRFLAERTGGTYSTLKVQPAELEDSGVYFCASSLTGRGIHTEAFFGQGTRLTVV.

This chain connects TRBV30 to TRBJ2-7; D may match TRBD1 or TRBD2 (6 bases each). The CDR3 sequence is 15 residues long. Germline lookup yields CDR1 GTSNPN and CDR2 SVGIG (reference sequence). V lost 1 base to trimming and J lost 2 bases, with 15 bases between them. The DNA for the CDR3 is TGTGCCTGGAGTGGACGTTTACGGGGGCCCTACGAGCAGTACTTC. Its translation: CAWSGRLRGPYEQYF.

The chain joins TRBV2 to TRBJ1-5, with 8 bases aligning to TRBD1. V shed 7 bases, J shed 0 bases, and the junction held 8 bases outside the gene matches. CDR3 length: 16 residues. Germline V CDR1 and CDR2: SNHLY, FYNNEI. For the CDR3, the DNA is TGTGCCAGCACGCTGGGACAGGCATTTAGCAATCAGCCCCAGCATTTT. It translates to CASTLGQAFSNQPQHF.

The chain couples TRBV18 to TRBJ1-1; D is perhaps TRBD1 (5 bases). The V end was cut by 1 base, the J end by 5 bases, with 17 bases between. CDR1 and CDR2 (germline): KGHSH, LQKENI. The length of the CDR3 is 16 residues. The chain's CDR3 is CASSPLVRGRETEAFF. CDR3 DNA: TGTGCCAGCTCACCACTTGTCCGGGGGAGAGAAACTGAAGCTTTCTTT.

The CDR3 spells CASSLIDPRLGTEAFF. For the CDR3, the DNA is TGTGCCAGCAGCTTAATTGATCCCAGGTTGGGCACTGAAGCTTTCTTT. V is TRBV7-9 and J is TRBJ1-1, with D hard to call. The germline V gene has CDR1 SEHNR and CDR2 FQNEAQ (reference sequence). CDR3 length: 16 residues. V was trimmed by 2 bases and J by 4 bases, leaving 17 bases between them.

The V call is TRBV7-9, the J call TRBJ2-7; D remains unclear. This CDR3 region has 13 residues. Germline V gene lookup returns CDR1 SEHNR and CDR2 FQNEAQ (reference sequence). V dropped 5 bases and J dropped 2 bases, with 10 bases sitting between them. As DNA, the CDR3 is TGTGCCAGCAGCCCCGGCGGAACCTACGAGCAGTACTTC. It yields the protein CASSPGGTYEQYF.

The CDR3 sequence is CASSMGPQGGEQYF. CDR3 DNA: TGTGCCAGTAGTATGGGGCCACAGGGAGGCGAGCAGTACTTC. The chain recombines TRBV19 with TRBJ2-7; D possibly uses TRBD1 or TRBD2 (6 bases each). Germline CDR1 LNHDA, CDR2 SQIVND (reference sequence). The CDR3 runs 14 residues. The ends were cut back, 3 bases at V and 6 bases at J, with 15 bases in the middle.

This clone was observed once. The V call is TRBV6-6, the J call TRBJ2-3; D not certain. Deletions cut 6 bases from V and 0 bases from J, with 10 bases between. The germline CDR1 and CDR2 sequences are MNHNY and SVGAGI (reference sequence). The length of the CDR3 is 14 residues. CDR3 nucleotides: TGTGCCAGCAGGCTAGGCCTTAGCACAGATACGCAGTATTTT. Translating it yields CASRLGLSTDTQYF.

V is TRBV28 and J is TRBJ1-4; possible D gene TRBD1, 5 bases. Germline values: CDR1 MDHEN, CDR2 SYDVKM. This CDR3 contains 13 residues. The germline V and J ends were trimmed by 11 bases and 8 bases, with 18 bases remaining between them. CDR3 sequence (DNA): TGTGCCGCGGAGGGGCGCATGGAGGAAAAACTGTTTTTT. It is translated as CAAEGRMEEKLFF.

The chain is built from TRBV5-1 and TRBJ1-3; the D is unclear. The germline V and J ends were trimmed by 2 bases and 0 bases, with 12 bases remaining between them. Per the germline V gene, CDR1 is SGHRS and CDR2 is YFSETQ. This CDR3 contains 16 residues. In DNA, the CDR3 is TGCGCCAGCAGCTTCGAGTCCAGATTCTCTGGAAACACCATATATTTT. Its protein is CASSFESRFSGNTIYF.

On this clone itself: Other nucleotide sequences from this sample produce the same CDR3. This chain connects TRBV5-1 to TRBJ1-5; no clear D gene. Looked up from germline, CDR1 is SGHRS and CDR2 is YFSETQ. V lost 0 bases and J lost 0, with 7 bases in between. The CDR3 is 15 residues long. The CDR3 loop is CASSLAPGSNQPQHF. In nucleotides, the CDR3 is TGCGCCAGCAGCTTGGCGCCAGGTAGCAATCAGCCCCAGCATTTT.

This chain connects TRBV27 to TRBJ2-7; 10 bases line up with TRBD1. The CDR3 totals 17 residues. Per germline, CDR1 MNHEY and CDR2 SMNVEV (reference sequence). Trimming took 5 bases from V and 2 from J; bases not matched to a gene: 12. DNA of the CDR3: TGTGCCAGCAGTCTAATACCCCCGGGACAGGGGCCCTACGAGCAGTACTTC. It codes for CASSLIPPGQGPYEQYF.

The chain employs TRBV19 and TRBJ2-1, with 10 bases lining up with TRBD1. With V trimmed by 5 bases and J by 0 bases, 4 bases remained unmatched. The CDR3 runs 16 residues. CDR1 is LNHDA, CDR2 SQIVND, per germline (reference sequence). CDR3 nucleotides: TGTGCCAGTAGTGGCCGGGACAGGGGCTCCTACAATGAGCAGTTCTTC. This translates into CASSGRDRGSYNEQFF.